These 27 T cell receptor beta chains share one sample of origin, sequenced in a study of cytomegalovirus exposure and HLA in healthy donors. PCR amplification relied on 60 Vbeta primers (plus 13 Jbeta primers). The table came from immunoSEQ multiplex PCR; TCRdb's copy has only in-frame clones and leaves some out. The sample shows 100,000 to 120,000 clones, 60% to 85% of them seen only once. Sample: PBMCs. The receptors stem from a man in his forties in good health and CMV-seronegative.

The CDR3 loop reads CASSLGVEVYGYTF. DNA for the CDR3: TGTGCCAGCAGCTTAGGCGTCGAGGTTTATGGCTACACCTTC. This sequence joins TRBV7-9 and TRBJ1-2; D is ambiguous. The CDR3 totals 14 residues. Germline V CDR1 and CDR2: SEHNR, FQNEAQ (reference sequence). Trimming removed 1 base from V and 5 bases from J, with 11 bases in between. The complete variable domain, with remaining parts taken from reference TRBV7-9 and TRBJ1-2, reads DTGVSQNPRHKITKRGQNVTFRCDPISEHNRLYWYRQTLGQGPEFLTYFQNEAQLEKSRLLSDRFSAERPKGSFSTLEIQRTEQGDSAMYLCASSLGVEVYGYTFGSGTRLTVV.

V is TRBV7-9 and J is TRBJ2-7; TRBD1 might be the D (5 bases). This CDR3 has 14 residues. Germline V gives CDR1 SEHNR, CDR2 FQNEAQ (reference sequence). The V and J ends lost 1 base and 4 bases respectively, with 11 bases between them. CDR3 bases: TGTGCCAGCAGCTTAGAGATAGGGGCATACGAGCAGTACTTC. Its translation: CASSLEIGAYEQYF.

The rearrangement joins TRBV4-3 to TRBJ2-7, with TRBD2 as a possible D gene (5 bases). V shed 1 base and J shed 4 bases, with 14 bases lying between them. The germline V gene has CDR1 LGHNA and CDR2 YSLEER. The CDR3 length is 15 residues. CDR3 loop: CASSQGFGVVYEQYF. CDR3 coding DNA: TGCGCCAGCAGCCAAGGATTCGGGGTAGTATACGAGCAGTACTTC.

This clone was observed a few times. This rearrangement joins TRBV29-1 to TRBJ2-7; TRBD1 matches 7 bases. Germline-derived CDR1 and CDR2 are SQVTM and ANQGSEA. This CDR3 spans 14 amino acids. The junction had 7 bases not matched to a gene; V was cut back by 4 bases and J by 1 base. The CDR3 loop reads CSVGRDRASYEQYF. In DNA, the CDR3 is TGCAGCGTTGGCCGGGACAGAGCTTCCTACGAGCAGTACTTC.

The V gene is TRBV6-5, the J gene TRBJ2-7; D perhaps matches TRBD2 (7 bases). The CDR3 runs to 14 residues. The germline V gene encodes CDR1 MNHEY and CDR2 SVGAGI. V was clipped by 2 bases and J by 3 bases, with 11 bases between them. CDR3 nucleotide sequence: TGTGCCAGCAGTTACCACAGGGAGGGCTACGAGCAGTACTTC. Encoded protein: CASSYHREGYEQYF.

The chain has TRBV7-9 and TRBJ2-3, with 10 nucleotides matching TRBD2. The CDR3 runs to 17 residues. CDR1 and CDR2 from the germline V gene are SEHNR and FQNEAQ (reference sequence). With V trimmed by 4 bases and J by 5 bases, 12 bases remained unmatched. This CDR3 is CASSSILAGAQRDTQYF. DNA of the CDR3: TGTGCCAGCAGCTCCATCCTAGCGGGGGCCCAGAGAGATACGCAGTATTTT.

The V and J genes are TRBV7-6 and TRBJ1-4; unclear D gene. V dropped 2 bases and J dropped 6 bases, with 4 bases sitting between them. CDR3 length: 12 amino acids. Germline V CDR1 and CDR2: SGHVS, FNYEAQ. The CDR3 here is CASSLPDEKLFF. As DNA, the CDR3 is TGTGCCAGCAGCTTACCAGATGAAAAACTGTTTTTT.

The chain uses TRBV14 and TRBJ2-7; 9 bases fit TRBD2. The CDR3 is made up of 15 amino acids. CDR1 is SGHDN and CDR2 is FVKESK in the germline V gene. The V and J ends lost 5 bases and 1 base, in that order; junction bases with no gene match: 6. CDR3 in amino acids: CASSVLLAGSYEQYF. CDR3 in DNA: TGTGCCAGCAGCGTTCTACTAGCGGGTTCCTACGAGCAGTACTTC.

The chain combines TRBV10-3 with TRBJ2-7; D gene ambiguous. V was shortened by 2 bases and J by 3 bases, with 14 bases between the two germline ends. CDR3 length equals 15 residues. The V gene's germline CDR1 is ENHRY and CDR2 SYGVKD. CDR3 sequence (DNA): TGTGCCATCAGTGAGATGACCAATCTAGGCTACGAGCAGTACTTC. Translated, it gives CAISEMTNLGYEQYF.

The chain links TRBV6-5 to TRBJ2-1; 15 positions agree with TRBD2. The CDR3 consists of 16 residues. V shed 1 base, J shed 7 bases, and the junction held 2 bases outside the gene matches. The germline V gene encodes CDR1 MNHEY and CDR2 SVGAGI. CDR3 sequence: CASSYLGTSGGNEQFF. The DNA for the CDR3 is TGTGCCAGCAGTTACTTAGGGACTAGCGGGGGGAATGAGCAGTTCTTC.

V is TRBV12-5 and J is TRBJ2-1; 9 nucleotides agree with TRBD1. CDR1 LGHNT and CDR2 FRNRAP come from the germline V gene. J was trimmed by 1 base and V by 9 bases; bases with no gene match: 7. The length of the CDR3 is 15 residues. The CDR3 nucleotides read TGTGCTAGCGCGCCCGGGACAGGGTCCTACAATGAGCAGTTCTTC. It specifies CASAPGTGSYNEQFF.

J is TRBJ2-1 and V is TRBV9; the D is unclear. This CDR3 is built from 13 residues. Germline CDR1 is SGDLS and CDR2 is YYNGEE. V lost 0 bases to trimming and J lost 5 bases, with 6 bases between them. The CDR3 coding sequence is TGTGCCAGCAGCGTAGACTCGAACAATGAGCAGTTCTTC. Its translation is CASSVDSNNEQFF.

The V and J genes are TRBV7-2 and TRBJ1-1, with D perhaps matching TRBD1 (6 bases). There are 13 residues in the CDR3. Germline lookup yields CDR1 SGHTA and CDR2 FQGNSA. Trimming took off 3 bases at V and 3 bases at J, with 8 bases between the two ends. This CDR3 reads CASSFRGYTEAFF. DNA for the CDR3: TGTGCCAGCAGCTTCAGGGGTTACACTGAAGCTTTCTTT.

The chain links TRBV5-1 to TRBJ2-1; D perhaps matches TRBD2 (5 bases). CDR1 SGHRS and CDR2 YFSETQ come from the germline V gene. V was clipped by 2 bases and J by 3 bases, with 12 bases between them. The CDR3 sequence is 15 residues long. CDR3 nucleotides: TGCGCCAGCAGCTTACTGGTGGGGAGCTACAATGAGCAGTTCTTC. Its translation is CASSLLVGSYNEQFF.

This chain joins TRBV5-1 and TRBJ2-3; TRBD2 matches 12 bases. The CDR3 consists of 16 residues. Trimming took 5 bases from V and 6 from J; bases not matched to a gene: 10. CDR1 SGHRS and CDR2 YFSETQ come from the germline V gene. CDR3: CASRTGLAGLGDTQYF. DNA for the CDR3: TGCGCCAGCAGAACAGGACTAGCGGGGTTGGGGGATACGCAGTATTTT.

The CDR3 DNA reads TGCAGCGTCAAGGGACTAGCGTCCTACGAGCAGTACTTC. It specifies CSVKGLASYEQYF. The rearrangement uses TRBV29-1 and TRBJ2-7; TRBD2 matches at 10 bases. The J segment lost 1 base and the V segment lost 6 bases, leaving 3 bases of the junction unmatched. There are 13 residues in the CDR3. Looked up from germline, CDR1 is SQVTM and CDR2 is ANQGSEA.

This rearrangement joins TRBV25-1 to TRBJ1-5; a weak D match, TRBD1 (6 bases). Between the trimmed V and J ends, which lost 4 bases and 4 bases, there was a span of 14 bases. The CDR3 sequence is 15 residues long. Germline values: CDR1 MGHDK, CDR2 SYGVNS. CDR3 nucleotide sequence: TGTGCCAGCAGTGGCGGGGCGGGGGCTAATCAGCCCCAGCATTTT. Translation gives CASSGGAGANQPQHF.

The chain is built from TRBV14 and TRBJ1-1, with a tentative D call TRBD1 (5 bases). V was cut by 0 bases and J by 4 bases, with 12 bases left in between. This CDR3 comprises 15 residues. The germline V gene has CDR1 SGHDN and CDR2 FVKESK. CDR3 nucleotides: TGTGCCAGCAGCCAAGATTGGGGCGTGGGCACTGAAGCTTTCTTT. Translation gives CASSQDWGVGTEAFF.

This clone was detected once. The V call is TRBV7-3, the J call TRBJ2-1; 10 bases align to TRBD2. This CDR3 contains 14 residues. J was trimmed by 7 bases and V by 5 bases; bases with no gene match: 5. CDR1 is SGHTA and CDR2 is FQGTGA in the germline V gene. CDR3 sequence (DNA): TGTGCCAGCAGCACCTCTAGCGGGGGAAATGAGCAGTTCTTC. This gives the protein CASSTSSGGNEQFF. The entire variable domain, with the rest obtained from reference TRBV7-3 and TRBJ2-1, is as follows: GAGVSQTPSNKVTEKGKYVELRCDPISGHTALYWYRQSLGQGPEFLIYFQGTGAADDSGLPNDRFFAVRPEGSVSTLKIQRTERGDSAVYLCASSTSSGGNEQFFGPGTRLTVL.

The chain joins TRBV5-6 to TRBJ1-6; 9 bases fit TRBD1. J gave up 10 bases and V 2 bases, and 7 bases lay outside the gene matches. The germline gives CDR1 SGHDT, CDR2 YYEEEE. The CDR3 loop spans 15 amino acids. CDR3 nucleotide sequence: TGTGCCAGCAGCTTCGGGACAGGGCCACTCTCACCCCTCCACTTT. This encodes CASSFGTGPLSPLHF.

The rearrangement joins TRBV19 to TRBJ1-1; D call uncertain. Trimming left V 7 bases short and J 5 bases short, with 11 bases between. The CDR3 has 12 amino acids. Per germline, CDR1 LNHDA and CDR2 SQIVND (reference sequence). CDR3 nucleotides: TGTGCCAGTAAGACGGGGTGGACTGAAGCTTTCTTT. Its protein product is CASKTGWTEAFF.

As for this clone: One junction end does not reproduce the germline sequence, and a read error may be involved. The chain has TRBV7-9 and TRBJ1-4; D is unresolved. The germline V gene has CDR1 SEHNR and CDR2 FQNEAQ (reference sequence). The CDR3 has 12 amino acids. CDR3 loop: CSSSPSVSKLFF. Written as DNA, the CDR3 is TGTTCCAGCAGCCCCTCCGTATCGAAACTGTTTTTT.

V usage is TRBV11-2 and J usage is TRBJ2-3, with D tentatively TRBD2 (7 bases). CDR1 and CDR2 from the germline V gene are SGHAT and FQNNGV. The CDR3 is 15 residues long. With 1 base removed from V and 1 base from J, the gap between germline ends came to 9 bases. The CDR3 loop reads CASSLAGGRTDTQYF. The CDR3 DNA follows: TGTGCCAGCAGCTTAGCGGGGGGCCGCACAGATACGCAGTATTTT.

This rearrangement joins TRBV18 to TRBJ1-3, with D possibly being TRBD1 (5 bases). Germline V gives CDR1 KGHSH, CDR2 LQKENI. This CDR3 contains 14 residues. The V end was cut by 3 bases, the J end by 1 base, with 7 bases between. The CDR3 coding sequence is TGTGCCAGCTCACCCGCAGGGTCTGGAAACACCATATATTTT. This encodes CASSPAGSGNTIYF.

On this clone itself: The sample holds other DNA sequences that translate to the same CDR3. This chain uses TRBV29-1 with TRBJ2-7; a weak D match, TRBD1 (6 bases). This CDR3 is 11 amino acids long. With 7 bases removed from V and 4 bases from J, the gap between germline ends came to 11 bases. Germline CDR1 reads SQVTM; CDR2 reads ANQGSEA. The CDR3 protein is CSAETGYEQYF. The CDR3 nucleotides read TGCAGCGCAGAAACAGGGTACGAGCAGTACTTC.

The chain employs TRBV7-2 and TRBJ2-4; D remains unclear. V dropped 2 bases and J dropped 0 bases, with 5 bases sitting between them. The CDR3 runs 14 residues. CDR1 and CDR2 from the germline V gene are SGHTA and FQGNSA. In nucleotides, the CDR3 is TGTGCCAGCAGCTTACAGCGAGCCAAAAACATTCAGTACTTC. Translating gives CASSLQRAKNIQYF.

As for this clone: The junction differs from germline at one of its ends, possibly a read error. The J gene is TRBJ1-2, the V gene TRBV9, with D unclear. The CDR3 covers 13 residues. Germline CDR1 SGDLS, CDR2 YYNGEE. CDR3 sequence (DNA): TGTGCCAGCAGCGTATCGGGTCCCTATCGCTACACCTTC. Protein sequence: CASSVSGPYRYTF.